The 21 T cell receptor beta chains below come from one sample, sequenced in a study of cytomegalovirus exposure and HLA in healthy donors. The PCR made use of 60 Vbeta and 13 Jbeta primers. Clones were sequenced by immunoSEQ multiplex PCR, and TCRdb holds only the in-frame ones, with some missing. This table holds some 130,000 clones, 74% found once. Sequencing was performed on PBMCs. The receptors derive from a woman aged 45-65 years in good health and CMV-seropositive.

This clone has more than one count but fewer than ten. The rearrangement uses TRBV5-4 and TRBJ1-4, with a weak D call TRBD1 (6 bases). Germline loops: CDR1 SGHNT, CDR2 YYREEE (reference sequence). The CDR3 runs 14 residues. V dropped 4 bases and J dropped 0 bases, with 7 bases sitting between them. CDR3 coding DNA: TGTGCCAGCAGCCCAGGGGCAACTAATGAAAAACTGTTTTTT. It codes for CASSPGATNEKLFF.

This clone showed up just a few times. V gene TRBV29-1 combines with J gene TRBJ2-7, with 7 nucleotides matching TRBD1. Germline V gives CDR1 SQVTM, CDR2 ANQGSEA. The CDR3 runs to 15 residues. The V gene end was trimmed by 0 bases and the J gene end by 2 bases; junction bases not matched to a gene: 7. The CDR3 nucleotides are TGCAGCGTTGAAGACCCACAGGGGTCCACCTACGAGCAGTACTTC. This codes for CSVEDPQGSTYEQYF.

CDR3 sequence (DNA): TGCAGCGTTTGGGACAGGACTAGCTCCTACGAGCAGTACTTC. The encoded protein is CSVWDRTSSYEQYF. The chain joins TRBV29-1 to TRBJ2-7, with a possible D match to TRBD1 (8 bases). Looked up from germline, CDR1 is SQVTM and CDR2 is ANQGSEA. The CDR3 sequence is 14 residues long. V was trimmed by 5 bases and J by 0 bases, leaving 14 bases between them.

V and J are TRBV7-9 and TRBJ1-2, with TRBD1 as a possible D gene (6 bases). V gave up 3 bases and J gave up 8 bases, with 22 bases separating them. The CDR3 length is 16 residues. In germline, CDR1 is SEHNR, CDR2 FQNEAQ (reference sequence). The CDR3 loop reads CASSLWDTEPSRGYTF. Here the CDR3 DNA reads TGTGCCAGCAGCTTGTGGGACACGGAACCTTCGCGGGGCTACACCTTC.

This rearrangement joins TRBV14 to TRBJ2-5; the match to TRBD2 covers 7 bases. The germline V gene encodes CDR1 SGHDN and CDR2 FVKESK. The ends lost 5 bases at V and 5 bases at J; junction bases unmatched: 8. There are 14 residues in the CDR3. CDR3 sequence (DNA): TGTGCCAGCAGCGGGAGGGCGCCGCGCGAGACCCAGTACTTC. It is translated as CASSGRAPRETQYF.

The V and J genes are TRBV28 and TRBJ2-5; 7 bases are a match to TRBD1. Germline V lookup: CDR1 MDHEN, CDR2 SYDVKM. The CDR3 has 14 residues. V was pared by 3 bases and J by 1 base, with 2 bases of the junction left unmatched. CDR3 in amino acids: CASSFPGGQETQYF. The CDR3 coding sequence is TGTGCCAGCAGTTTCCCAGGGGGCCAAGAGACCCAGTACTTC. The entire variable domain, with the rest obtained from reference TRBV28 and TRBJ2-5, is as follows: DVKVTQSSRYLVKRTGEKVFLECVQDMDHENMFWYRQDPGLGLRLIYFSYDVKMKEKGDIPEGYSVSREKKERFSLILESASTNQTSMYLCASSFPGGQETQYFGPGTRLLVL.

This clone turned up a few times. The genes are TRBV19 and TRBJ1-3, with 10 bases matching TRBD1. Germline V gene data show CDR1 as LNHDA and CDR2 as SQIVND (reference sequence). The V and J ends lost 4 bases and 3 bases, in that order; junction bases with no gene match: 6. The CDR3 is 16 amino acids. The CDR3 DNA follows: TGTGCCAGTAGTACGACAGGGGGCATTGGTGGAAACACCATATATTTT. Encoded protein: CASSTTGGIGGNTIYF.

The chain carries TRBV6-1 and TRBJ1-4, with D possibly matching TRBD1 (5 bases). Trimming stripped 2 bases from V and 8 bases from J, with 12 bases between. CDR3 length: 14 amino acids. CDR1 is MNHNS and CDR2 is SASEGT in the germline V gene. The CDR3 region is CASSESRVGEKLFF. The DNA for the CDR3 is TGTGCCAGCAGTGAATCCAGGGTTGGGGAAAAACTGTTTTTT.

J is TRBJ1-2 and V is TRBV18, with 8 positions matching TRBD1. Trimming removed 6 bases from V and 7 bases from J; junction bases left unmatched: 7. The germline CDR1 and CDR2 sequences are KGHSH and LQKENI. The CDR3 totals 13 residues. Here the CDR3 reads CASSTGTGGGYTF. Written as DNA, the CDR3 is TGTGCCAGCTCTACCGGTACAGGGGGTGGCTACACCTTC.

This clone was detected only a few times. The CDR3 spells CASRTVRGYTF. CDR3 sequence (DNA): TGTGCCAGCAGAACCGTTCGGGGCTACACCTTC. The chain links TRBV7-9 to TRBJ1-2; D is ambiguous. The CDR3 runs to 11 residues. In germline, CDR1 is SEHNR, CDR2 FQNEAQ (reference sequence). V was shortened by 6 bases and J by 8 bases, with 10 bases between the two germline ends.

This clone has only one observation. The chain is built from TRBV6-1 and TRBJ1-1; 9 bases are a match to TRBD1. Trimming at V came to 5 bases and at J to 6 bases, leaving 4 bases not matched to a gene. This CDR3 contains 13 residues. Germline V CDR1 and CDR2: MNHNS, SASEGT. The CDR3 is CASSWDRAAEAFF. The CDR3 bases are TGTGCCAGCAGTTGGGACAGGGCAGCTGAAGCTTTCTTT.

The rearrangement links TRBV4-2 to TRBJ1-1; D remains unclear. The CDR3 is 17 residues long. V lost 0 bases, J lost 1 base, and 15 bases lay in between. Germline V gene lookup returns CDR1 LGHNA and CDR2 YNFKEQ. CDR3 nucleotide sequence: TGTGCCAGCAGCCAAGATTTGGGCAGCATGAAGAACACTGAAGCTTTCTTT. It yields the protein CASSQDLGSMKNTEAFF.

This clone has just one count. The genes are TRBV5-6 and TRBJ2-1; the match to TRBD2 covers 10 bases. The CDR3 consists of 15 residues. Germline V gene sequence: CDR1 SGHDT, CDR2 YYEEEE. The ends lost 2 bases at V and 8 bases at J; junction bases unmatched: 7. This CDR3 is CASSFELAGTDEQFF. The DNA for the CDR3 is TGTGCCAGCAGCTTCGAACTAGCGGGAACCGATGAGCAGTTCTTC.

This clone has only a few counts. This chain links TRBV12-5 with TRBJ2-5, with TRBD1 matching 8 bases. In germline, CDR1 is LGHNT, CDR2 FRNRAP. This CDR3 is 15 amino acids long. J gave up 3 bases and V 5 bases, and 8 bases lay outside the gene matches. The chain's CDR3 is CASGPGTGLEETQYF. The CDR3 nucleotides are TGTGCTAGTGGTCCCGGGACAGGATTGGAAGAGACCCAGTACTTC.

This clone has a handful of counts. For the CDR3, the DNA is TGTGCCAGCAGCCAAGGCCCGGGGGGACTAGCGCGGCCGGAAGAGACCCAGTACTTC. Amino acids: CASSQGPGGLARPEETQYF. The J gene is TRBJ2-5, the V gene TRBV14; 10 bases align to TRBD2. The CDR3 extends over 19 amino acids. Trimming removed 1 base from V and 3 bases from J; junction bases left unmatched: 14. Germline V CDR1 and CDR2: SGHDN, FVKESK.

V and J are TRBV2 and TRBJ2-5; 11 bases agree with TRBD1. The CDR3 has 14 amino acids. J lost 5 bases, V lost 8 bases, and 7 bases had no gene match. Germline CDR1 SNHLY, CDR2 FYNNEI. The CDR3 is CASGDRGVWETQYF. As DNA, the CDR3 is TGTGCCAGCGGGGACAGGGGGGTTTGGGAGACCCAGTACTTC. The full variable domain, rest sourced from reference TRBV2 and TRBJ2-5, is EPEVTQTPSHQVTQMGQEVILRCVPISNHLYFYWYRQILGQKVEFLVSFYNNEISEKSEIFDDQFSVERPDGSNFTLKIRSTKLEDSAMYFCASGDRGVWETQYFGPGTRLLVL.

This clone was seen a few times. The J gene is TRBJ1-2, the V gene TRBV7-8; 7 nucleotides agree with TRBD1. With 5 bases clipped from V and 6 bases from J, the junction kept 3 bases outside the gene matches. The CDR3 covers 12 residues. CDR1 is SGHVS and CDR2 is FQNEAQ in the germline V gene. This chain's CDR3 is CASSADRDGYTF. The DNA for the CDR3 is TGTGCCAGCAGCGCCGACAGGGATGGCTACACCTTC.

This chain uses TRBV6-6 with TRBJ2-5, with 7 nucleotides matching TRBD1. Losses at the gene ends were 4 bases for V and 1 base for J; bases not matched to a gene: 3. The CDR3 length is 14 residues. CDR1 is MNHNY, CDR2 SVGAGI, per germline (reference sequence). This CDR3 reads CASSFGQVQETQYF. DNA of the CDR3: TGTGCCAGCAGTTTTGGACAGGTCCAAGAGACCCAGTACTTC.

The rearrangement links TRBV10-3 to TRBJ2-3; D is unclear. This CDR3 contains 11 residues. V shed 7 bases and J shed 2 bases, with 4 bases lying between them. Looked up from germline, CDR1 is ENHRY and CDR2 is SYGVKD. The CDR3 region is CAIKLTDTQYF. The CDR3 nucleotides read TGTGCCATCAAGCTCACAGATACGCAGTATTTT.

The rearrangement uses TRBV11-3 and TRBJ1-5; D remains unclear. V was cut by 0 bases and J by 6 bases, with 6 bases left in between. This CDR3 spans 13 amino acids. The germline CDR1 and CDR2 sequences are SGHNT and YENEEA. The CDR3 region is CASSLDGLQPQHF. The DNA of the CDR3 is TGTGCCAGCAGCTTAGACGGACTTCAGCCCCAGCATTTT.

The chain employs TRBV9 and TRBJ1-1; unclear D gene. V gave up 3 bases and J gave up 1 base, with 7 bases separating them. CDR1 SGDLS and CDR2 YYNGEE come from the germline V gene. CDR3 length: 13 amino acids. CDR3 DNA sequence: TGTGCCAGCAGCGCCCGACAGAACACTGAAGCTTTCTTT. Protein: CASSARQNTEAFF.